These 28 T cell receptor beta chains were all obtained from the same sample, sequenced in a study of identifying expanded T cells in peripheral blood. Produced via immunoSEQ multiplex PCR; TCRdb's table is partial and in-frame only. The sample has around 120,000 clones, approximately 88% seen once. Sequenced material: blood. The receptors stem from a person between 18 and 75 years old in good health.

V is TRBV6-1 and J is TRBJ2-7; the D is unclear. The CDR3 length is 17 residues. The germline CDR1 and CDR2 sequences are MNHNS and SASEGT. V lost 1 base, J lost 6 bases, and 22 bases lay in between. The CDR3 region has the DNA TGTGCCAGCAGTGAAGGCGCCCGGTGGGGAAGGATCTCCGAGCAGTACTTC. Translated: CASSEGARWGRISEQYF.

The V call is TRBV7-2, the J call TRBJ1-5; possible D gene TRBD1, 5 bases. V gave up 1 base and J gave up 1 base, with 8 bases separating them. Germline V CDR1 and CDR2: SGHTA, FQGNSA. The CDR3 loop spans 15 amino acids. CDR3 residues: CASSLEWDSNQPQHF. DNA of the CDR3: TGTGCCAGCAGCTTAGAATGGGACAGCAATCAGCCCCAGCATTTT. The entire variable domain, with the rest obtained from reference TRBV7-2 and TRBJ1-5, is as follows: GAGVSQSPSNKVTEKGKDVELRCDPISGHTALYWYRQSLGQGLEFLIYFQGNSAPDKSGLPSDRFSAERTGGSVSTLTIQRTQQEDSAVYLCASSLEWDSNQPQHFGDGTRLSIL.

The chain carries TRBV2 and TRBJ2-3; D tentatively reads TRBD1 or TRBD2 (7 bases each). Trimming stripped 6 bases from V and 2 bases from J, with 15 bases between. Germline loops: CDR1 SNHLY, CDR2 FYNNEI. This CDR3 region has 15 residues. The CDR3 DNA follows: TGTGCCAGCAGGACCCAGGGGGGGTCCACAGATACGCAGTATTTT. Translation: CASRTQGGSTDTQYF. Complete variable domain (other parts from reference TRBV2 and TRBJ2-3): EPEVTQTPSHQVTQMGQEVILRCVPISNHLYFYWYRQILGQKVEFLVSFYNNEISEKSEIFDDQFSVERPDGSNFTLKIRSTKLEDSAMYFCASRTQGGSTDTQYFGPGTRLTVL.

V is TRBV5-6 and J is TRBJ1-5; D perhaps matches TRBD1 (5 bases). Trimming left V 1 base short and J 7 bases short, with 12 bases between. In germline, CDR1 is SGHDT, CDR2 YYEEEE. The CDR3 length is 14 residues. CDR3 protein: CASSLLGAIQPQHF. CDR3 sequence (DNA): TGTGCCAGCAGCTTGCTAGGGGCGATACAGCCCCAGCATTTT. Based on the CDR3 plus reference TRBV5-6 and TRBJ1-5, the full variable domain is DAGVTQSPTHLIKTRGQQVTLRCSPKSGHDTVSWYQQALGQGPQFIFQYYEEEERQRGNFPDRFSGHQFPNYSSELNVNALLLGDSALYLCASSLLGAIQPQHFGDGTRLSIL.

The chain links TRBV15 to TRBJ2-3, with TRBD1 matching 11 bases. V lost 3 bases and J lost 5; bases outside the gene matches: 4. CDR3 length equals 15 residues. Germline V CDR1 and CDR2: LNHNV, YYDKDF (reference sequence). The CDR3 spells CATSRDRGQVDTQYF. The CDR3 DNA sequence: TGTGCCACCAGCAGGGACAGGGGGCAAGTAGATACGCAGTATTTT. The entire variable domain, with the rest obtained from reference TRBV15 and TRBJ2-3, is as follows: DAMVIQNPRYQVTQFGKPVTLSCSQTLNHNVMYWYQQKSSQAPKLLFHYYDKDFNNEADTPDNFQSRRPNTSFCFLDIRSPGLGDTAMYLCATSRDRGQVDTQYFGPGTRLTVL.

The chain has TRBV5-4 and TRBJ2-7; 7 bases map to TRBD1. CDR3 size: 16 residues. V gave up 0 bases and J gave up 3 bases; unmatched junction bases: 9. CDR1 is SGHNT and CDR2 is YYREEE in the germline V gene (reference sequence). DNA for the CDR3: TGTGCCAGCAGCTTGGGTTCCGGGACAGCAGTCTACGAGCAGTACTTC. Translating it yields CASSLGSGTAVYEQYF.

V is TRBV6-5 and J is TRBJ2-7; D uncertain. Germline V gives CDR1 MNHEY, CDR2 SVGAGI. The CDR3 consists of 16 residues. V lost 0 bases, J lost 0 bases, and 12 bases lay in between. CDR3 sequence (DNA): TGTGCCAGCAGTTACTCGCGTGCCGATAGCTCCTACGAGCAGTACTTC. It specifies CASSYSRADSSYEQYF.

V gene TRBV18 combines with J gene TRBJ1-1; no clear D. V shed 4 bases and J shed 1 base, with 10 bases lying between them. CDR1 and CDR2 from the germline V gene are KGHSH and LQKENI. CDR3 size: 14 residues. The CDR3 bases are TGTGCCAGCTCACTGCGCGTGGGGAACACTGAAGCTTTCTTT. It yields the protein CASSLRVGNTEAFF.

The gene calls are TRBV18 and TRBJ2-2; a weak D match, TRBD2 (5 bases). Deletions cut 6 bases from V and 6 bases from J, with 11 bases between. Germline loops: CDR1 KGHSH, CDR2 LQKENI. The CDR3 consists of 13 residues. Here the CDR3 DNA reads TGTGCCAGCTCCACACCCGGGGCCGGGGAGCTGTTTTTT. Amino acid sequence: CASSTPGAGELFF. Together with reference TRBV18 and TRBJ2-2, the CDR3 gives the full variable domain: NAGVMQNPRHLVRRRGQEARLRCSPMKGHSHVYWYRQLPEEGLKFMVYLQKENIIDESGMPKERFSAEFPKEGPSILRIQQVVRGDSAAYFCASSTPGAGELFFGEGSRLTVL.

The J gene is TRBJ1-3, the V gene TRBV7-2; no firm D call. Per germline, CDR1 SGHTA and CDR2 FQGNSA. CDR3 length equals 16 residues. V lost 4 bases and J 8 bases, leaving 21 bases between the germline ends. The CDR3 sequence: CASSSASVLKLDTIYF. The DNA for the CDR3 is TGTGCCAGCAGCTCAGCCTCGGTCCTCAAGTTGGACACCATATATTTT.

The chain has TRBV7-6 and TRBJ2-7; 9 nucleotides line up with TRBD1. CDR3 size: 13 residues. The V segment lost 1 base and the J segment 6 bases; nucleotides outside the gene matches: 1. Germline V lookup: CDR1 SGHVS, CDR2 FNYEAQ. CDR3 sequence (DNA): TGTGCCAGCAGCTTAGGACAGGGGGTCGAGCAGTACTTC. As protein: CASSLGQGVEQYF.

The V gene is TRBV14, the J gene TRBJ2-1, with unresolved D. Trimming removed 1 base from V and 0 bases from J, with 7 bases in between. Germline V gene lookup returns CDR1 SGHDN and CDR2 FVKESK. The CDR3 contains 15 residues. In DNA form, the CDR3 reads TGTGCCAGCAGCCAAGGTACAATCTCCTACAATGAGCAGTTCTTC. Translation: CASSQGTISYNEQFF.

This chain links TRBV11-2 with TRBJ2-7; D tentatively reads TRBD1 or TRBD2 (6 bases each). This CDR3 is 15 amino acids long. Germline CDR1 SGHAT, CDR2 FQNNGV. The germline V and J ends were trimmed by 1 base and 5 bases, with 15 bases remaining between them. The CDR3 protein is CASSLGYGGGDEQYF. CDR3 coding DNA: TGTGCCAGCAGCTTAGGGTACGGGGGCGGGGACGAGCAGTACTTC. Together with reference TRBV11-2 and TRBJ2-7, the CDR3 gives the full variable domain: EAGVAQSPRYKIIEKRQSVAFWCNPISGHATLYWYQQILGQGPKLLIQFQNNGVVDDSQLPKDRFSAERLKGVDSTLKIQPAKLEDSAVYLCASSLGYGGGDEQYFGPGTRLTVT.

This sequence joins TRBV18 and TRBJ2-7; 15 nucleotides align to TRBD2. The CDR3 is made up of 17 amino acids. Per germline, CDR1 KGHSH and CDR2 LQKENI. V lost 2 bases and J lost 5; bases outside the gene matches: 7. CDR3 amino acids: CASSPRTSGGARDEQYF. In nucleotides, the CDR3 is TGTGCCAGCTCACCAAGGACTAGCGGGGGGGCCCGCGACGAGCAGTACTTC.

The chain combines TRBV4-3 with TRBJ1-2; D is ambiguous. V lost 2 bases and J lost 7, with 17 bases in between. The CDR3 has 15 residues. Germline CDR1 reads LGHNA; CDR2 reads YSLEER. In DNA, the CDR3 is TGCGCCAGCAGCCAAAGCGCGTTTGACTATGGTGGCTACACCTTC. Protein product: CASSQSAFDYGGYTF.

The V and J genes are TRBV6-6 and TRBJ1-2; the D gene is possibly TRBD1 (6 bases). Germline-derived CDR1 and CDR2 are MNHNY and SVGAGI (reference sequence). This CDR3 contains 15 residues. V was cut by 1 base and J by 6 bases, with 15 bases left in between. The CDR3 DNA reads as TGTGCCAGCAGTTACTTAACGGGGGGCGGGCATGGCTACACCTTC. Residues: CASSYLTGGGHGYTF.

The CDR3 DNA follows: TGTGCCAGCAGCGTCTTGGCAGAACCCAAACCCGACTATGGCTACACCTTC. Translation: CASSVLAEPKPDYGYTF. This chain joins TRBV9 and TRBJ1-2; the D is unclear. CDR3 length: 17 amino acids. Trimming took off 2 bases at V and 3 bases at J, with 20 bases between the two ends. Germline V gene lookup returns CDR1 SGDLS and CDR2 YYNGEE.

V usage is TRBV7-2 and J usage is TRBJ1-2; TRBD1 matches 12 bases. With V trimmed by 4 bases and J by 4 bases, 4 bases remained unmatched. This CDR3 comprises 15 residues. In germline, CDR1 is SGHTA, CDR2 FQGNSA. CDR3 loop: CASSSGQGAPYGYTF. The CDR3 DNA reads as TGTGCCAGCAGCTCGGGACAGGGGGCTCCCTATGGCTACACCTTC.

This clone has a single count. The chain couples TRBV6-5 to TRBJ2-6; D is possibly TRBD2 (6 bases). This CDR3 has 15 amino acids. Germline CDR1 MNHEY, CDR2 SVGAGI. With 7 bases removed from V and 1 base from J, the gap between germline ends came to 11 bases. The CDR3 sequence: CASKLRGSGANVLTF. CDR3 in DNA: TGTGCCAGCAAACTTCGGGGGTCTGGGGCCAACGTCCTGACTTTC.

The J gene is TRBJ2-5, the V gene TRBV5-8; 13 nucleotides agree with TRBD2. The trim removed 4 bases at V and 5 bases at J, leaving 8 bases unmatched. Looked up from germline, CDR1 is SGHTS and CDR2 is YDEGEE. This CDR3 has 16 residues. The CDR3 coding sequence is TGTGCCAGCAGCCTCGGACTAGCGGGGGTTAAGGAGACCCAGTACTTC. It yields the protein CASSLGLAGVKETQYF.

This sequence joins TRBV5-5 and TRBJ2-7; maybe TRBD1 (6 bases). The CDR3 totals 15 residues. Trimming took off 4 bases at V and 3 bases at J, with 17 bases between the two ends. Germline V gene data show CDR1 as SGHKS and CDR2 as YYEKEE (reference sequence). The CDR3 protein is CASSRNGQTYYEQYF. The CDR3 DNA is TGTGCCAGCAGCCGTAATGGACAGACTTACTACGAGCAGTACTTC.

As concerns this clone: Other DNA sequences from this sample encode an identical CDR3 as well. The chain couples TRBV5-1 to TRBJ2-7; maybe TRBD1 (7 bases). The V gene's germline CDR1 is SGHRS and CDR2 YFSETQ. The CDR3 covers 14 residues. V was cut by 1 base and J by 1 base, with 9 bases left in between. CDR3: CASSLSGGSYEQYF. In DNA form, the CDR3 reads TGCGCCAGCAGCTTGTCAGGGGGGTCCTACGAGCAGTACTTC.

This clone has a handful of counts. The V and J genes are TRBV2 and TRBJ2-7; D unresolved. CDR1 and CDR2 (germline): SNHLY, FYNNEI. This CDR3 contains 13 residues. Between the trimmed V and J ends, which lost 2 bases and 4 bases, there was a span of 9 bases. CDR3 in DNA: TGTGCCAGCAGTGAAACAGTGCCTTACGAGCAGTACTTC. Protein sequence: CASSETVPYEQYF.

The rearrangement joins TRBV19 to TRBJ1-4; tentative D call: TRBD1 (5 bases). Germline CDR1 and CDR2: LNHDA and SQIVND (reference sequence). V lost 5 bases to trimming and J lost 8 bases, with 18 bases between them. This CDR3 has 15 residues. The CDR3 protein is CASSAPGLRREKLFF. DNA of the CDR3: TGTGCCAGTAGTGCTCCGGGACTCAGGAGGGAAAAACTGTTTTTT.

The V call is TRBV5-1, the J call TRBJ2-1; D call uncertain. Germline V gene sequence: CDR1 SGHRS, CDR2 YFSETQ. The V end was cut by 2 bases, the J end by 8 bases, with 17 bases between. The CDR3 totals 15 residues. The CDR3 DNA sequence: TGCGCCAGCAGCTTAGCTCCCGGAAGCCTCGATGAGCAGTTCTTC. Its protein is CASSLAPGSLDEQFF.

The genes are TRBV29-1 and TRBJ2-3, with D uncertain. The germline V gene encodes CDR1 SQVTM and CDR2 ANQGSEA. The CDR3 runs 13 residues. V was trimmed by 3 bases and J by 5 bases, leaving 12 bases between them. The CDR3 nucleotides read TGCAGCGTTGATATCCGCGGCGGAGATACGCAGTATTTT. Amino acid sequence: CSVDIRGGDTQYF.

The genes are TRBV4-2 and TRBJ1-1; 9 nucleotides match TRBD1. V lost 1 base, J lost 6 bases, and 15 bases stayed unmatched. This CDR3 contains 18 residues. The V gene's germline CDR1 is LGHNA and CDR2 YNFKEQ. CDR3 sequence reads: CASSQVVTGGARSSEAFF. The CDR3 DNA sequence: TGTGCCAGCAGCCAAGTGGTGACAGGGGGGGCCCGAAGTTCTGAAGCTTTCTTT.

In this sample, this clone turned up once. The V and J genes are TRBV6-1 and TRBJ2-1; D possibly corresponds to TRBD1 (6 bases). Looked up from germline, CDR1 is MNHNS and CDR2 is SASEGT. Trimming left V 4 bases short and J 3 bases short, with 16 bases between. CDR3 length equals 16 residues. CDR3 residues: CASSGRTENLYNEQFF. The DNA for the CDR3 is TGTGCCAGCAGTGGCAGGACAGAAAATCTCTACAATGAGCAGTTCTTC.